These 19 T cell receptor beta chains were all obtained from the same sample, sequenced in a study of T cell responses to AZD1222 COVID-19 vaccine. Assay: immunoSEQ multiplex PCR; the TCRdb copy retains only in-frame clones and omits some. The sample records some 130,000 clones, 80% to 95% being singletons. This sample comprised peripheral blood, obtained on day 0 of AZD1222 vaccination. All receptors come from an adult in good health.

The V gene is TRBV28, the J gene TRBJ1-2; a weak D match, TRBD1 (6 bases). V lost 6 bases, J lost 6 bases, and 17 bases lay in between. Looked up from germline, CDR1 is MDHEN and CDR2 is SYDVKM. CDR3 size: 14 residues. Here the CDR3 DNA reads TGTGCCAGCAGAGCCTCTACAGGGTTCCATGGCTACACCTTC. This translates into CASRASTGFHGYTF.

J is TRBJ1-2 and V is TRBV6-1, with a tentative D call TRBD1 (6 bases). Germline V gene lookup returns CDR1 MNHNS and CDR2 SASEGT. V was trimmed by 1 base and J by 7 bases, leaving 16 bases between them. The length of the CDR3 is 15 residues. Written as DNA, the CDR3 is TGTGCCAGCAGTGAAGAGGGCAGGGGATGGGCTGGCTACACCTTC. Protein sequence: CASSEEGRGWAGYTF.

This clone was recorded once. V is TRBV7-9 and J is TRBJ2-4; weak D call: TRBD1 (6 bases). The CDR3 sequence is 12 residues long. Germline V gives CDR1 SEHNR, CDR2 FQNEAQ (reference sequence). V lost 4 bases, J lost 9 bases, and 10 bases lay in between. The CDR3: CASSSDRGIQYF. In DNA form, the CDR3 reads TGTGCCAGCAGCTCGGACAGAGGCATTCAGTACTTC.

The chain carries TRBV20-1 and TRBJ1-2; D not certain. V lost 5 bases to trimming and J lost 6 bases, with 10 bases between them. The CDR3 contains 11 residues. The germline V gene has CDR1 DFQATT and CDR2 SNEGSKA (reference sequence). The CDR3 loop is CSAYLNNGYTF. The CDR3 bases are TGCAGTGCTTACCTTAATAATGGCTACACCTTC.

The CDR3 DNA reads as TGTGCCAGCAGCTTGGCACCTTCTGGGGCCAACGTCCTGACTTTC. This codes for CASSLAPSGANVLTF. This sequence joins TRBV5-5 and TRBJ2-6; D ambiguous. CDR1 and CDR2 from the germline V gene are SGHKS and YYEKEE (reference sequence). Deletions cut 0 bases from V and 1 base from J, with 5 bases between. The CDR3 extends over 15 amino acids.

V usage is TRBV11-2 and J usage is TRBJ2-1; D unclear. This CDR3 spans 10 amino acids. Deletions cut 8 bases from V and 5 bases from J, with 4 bases between. The germline gives CDR1 SGHAT, CDR2 FQNNGV. CDR3 residues: CASADNEQFF. CDR3 bases: TGTGCCAGCGCCGACAATGAGCAGTTCTTC. Full variable domain (outside the CDR3, taken from reference TRBV11-2 and TRBJ2-1): EAGVAQSPRYKIIEKRQSVAFWCNPISGHATLYWYQQILGQGPKLLIQFQNNGVVDDSQLPKDRFSAERLKGVDSTLKIQPAKLEDSAVYLCASADNEQFFGPGTRLTVL.

This clone showed up just once. At one boundary the junction diverges from the germline segment, which might be a read error. The chain couples TRBV7-8 to TRBJ2-5; D may be TRBD1 (7 bases). The CDR3 is 10 residues long. Per the germline V gene, CDR1 is SGHVS and CDR2 is FQNEAQ. For the CDR3, the DNA is TGTGCCAGCAGCTCCACAGGGGAGGACTTC. It yields the protein CASSSTGEDF.

The chain recombines TRBV5-1 with TRBJ2-6, with D maybe TRBD1 (6 bases). The V end was cut by 3 bases, the J end by 3 bases, with 10 bases between. Germline CDR1 is SGHRS and CDR2 is YFSETQ. The CDR3 totals 15 residues. The CDR3 DNA sequence: TGCGCCAGCAGCTCCACAGGGAGTGGGGCCAACGTCCTGACTTTC. This encodes CASSSTGSGANVLTF.

This clone was recorded only once. The chain has TRBV4-1 and TRBJ1-5; D remains ambiguous. The CDR3 is 12 residues long. V gave up 1 base and J gave up 7 bases, with 5 bases separating them. Germline-derived CDR1 and CDR2 are MGHRA and YSYEKL. The CDR3 spells CASSQGGQPQHF. The CDR3 DNA follows: TGCGCCAGCAGCCAAGGAGGGCAGCCCCAGCATTTT.

The chain employs TRBV27 and TRBJ1-6; 7 bases align to TRBD1. J gave up 8 bases and V 5 bases, and 9 bases lay outside the gene matches. The V gene's germline CDR1 is MNHEY and CDR2 SMNVEV (reference sequence). The CDR3 consists of 15 residues. CDR3 DNA sequence: TGTGCCAGCAGTCCCTCCGGGACAGCGCATTCACCCCTCCACTTT. Encoded protein: CASSPSGTAHSPLHF.

This chain connects TRBV2 to TRBJ2-1, with D uncertain. Germline lookup yields CDR1 SNHLY and CDR2 FYNNEI. The CDR3 is 13 residues long. Trimming left V 6 bases short and J 6 bases short, with 12 bases between. CDR3 sequence: CASRRPPPNEQFF. CDR3 in DNA: TGTGCCAGCAGGAGACCTCCCCCCAATGAGCAGTTCTTC. The whole variable domain, remainder taken from reference TRBV2 and TRBJ2-1, is EPEVTQTPSHQVTQMGQEVILRCVPISNHLYFYWYRQILGQKVEFLVSFYNNEISEKSEIFDDQFSVERPDGSNFTLKIRSTKLEDSAMYFCASRRPPPNEQFFGPGTRLTVL.

The chain is built from TRBV18 and TRBJ2-5; D might be TRBD1 or TRBD2, each matching 5 bases. V was pared by 6 bases and J by 5 bases, with 13 bases between. The CDR3 contains 13 residues. Germline CDR1 and CDR2: KGHSH and LQKENI. The DNA of the CDR3 is TGTGCCAGCTCCCTCAGGGAGCGGGAGACCCAGTACTTC. It translates to CASSLRERETQYF.

The V and J genes are TRBV5-1 and TRBJ1-4; no clear D. CDR1 and CDR2 from the germline V gene are SGHRS and YFSETQ. CDR3 length equals 16 residues. V lost 3 bases to trimming and J lost 0 bases, with 12 bases between them. CDR3: CASSSQSPATNEKLFF. The CDR3 DNA follows: TGCGCCAGCAGCTCTCAATCTCCTGCAACTAATGAAAAACTGTTTTTT.

The chain uses TRBV27 and TRBJ2-7; TRBD2 aligns across 15 bases. Per germline, CDR1 MNHEY and CDR2 SMNVEV (reference sequence). The CDR3 covers 14 residues. V lost 4 bases, J lost 6 bases, and 1 base stayed unmatched. The CDR3 region is CASSWTSGGAEQYF. DNA for the CDR3: TGTGCCAGCAGTTGGACTAGCGGGGGGGCCGAGCAGTACTTC.

The chain has TRBV4-2 and TRBJ2-5, with D maybe TRBD2 (5 bases). Per germline, CDR1 LGHNA and CDR2 YNFKEQ. This CDR3 is 14 amino acids long. Trimming cost V 2 bases and J 3 bases, with 10 bases left between them. CDR3: CASSQTGLEETQYF. The CDR3 nucleotides are TGTGCCAGCAGCCAAACCGGACTGGAAGAGACCCAGTACTTC.

V gene TRBV5-1 combines with J gene TRBJ2-1; possible D gene TRBD2, 5 bases. Germline CDR1 reads SGHRS; CDR2 reads YFSETQ. The CDR3 is 16 amino acids. V lost 0 bases, J lost 0 bases, and 10 bases lay in between. CDR3 nucleotide sequence: TGCGCCAGCAGCTTGGTCCCCGGGAACTCCTACAATGAGCAGTTCTTC. The encoded protein is CASSLVPGNSYNEQFF.

The CDR3 bases are TGTGCCACCAGCAGAGGGCCTTTTTACGAGCAGTACTTC. Its protein is CATSRGPFYEQYF. V usage is TRBV15 and J usage is TRBJ2-7; D gene unclear. V was pared by 1 base and J by 4 bases, with 8 bases between. CDR1 and CDR2 (germline): LNHNV, YYDKDF (reference sequence). The CDR3 is 13 amino acids.

The chain uses TRBV3-1 (or the pseudogene TRBV3-2) and TRBJ1-4; D gene ambiguous. Between the trimmed V and J ends, which lost 4 bases and 6 bases, there was a span of 9 bases. The CDR3 runs 13 residues. Germline V gene sequence: CDR1 LGHDT, CDR2 YNNKEL (reference sequence). Here the CDR3 DNA reads TGTGCCAGCAGCCGAGGGCTGGATGAAAAACTGTTTTTT. Amino acids: CASSRGLDEKLFF.

The rearrangement joins TRBV6-4 to TRBJ2-1; TRBD2 agrees at 8 bases. Trimming at V came to 3 bases and at J to 4 bases, leaving 5 bases not matched to a gene. CDR1 is MRHNA and CDR2 is SNTAGT in the germline V gene. The CDR3 contains 15 residues. CDR3 sequence (DNA): TGTGCCAGCAGTGAAAGCGGGAGTGGGTACAATGAGCAGTTCTTC. It codes for CASSESGSGYNEQFF.